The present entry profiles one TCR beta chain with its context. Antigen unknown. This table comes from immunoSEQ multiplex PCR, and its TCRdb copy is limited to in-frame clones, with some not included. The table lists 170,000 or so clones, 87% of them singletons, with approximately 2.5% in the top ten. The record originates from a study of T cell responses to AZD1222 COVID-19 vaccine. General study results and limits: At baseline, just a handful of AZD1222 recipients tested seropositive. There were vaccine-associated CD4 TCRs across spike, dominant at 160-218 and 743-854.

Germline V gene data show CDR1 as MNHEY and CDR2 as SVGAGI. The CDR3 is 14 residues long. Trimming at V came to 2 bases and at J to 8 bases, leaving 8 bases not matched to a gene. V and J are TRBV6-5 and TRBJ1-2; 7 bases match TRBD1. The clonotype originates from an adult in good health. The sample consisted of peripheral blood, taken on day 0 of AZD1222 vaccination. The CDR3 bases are TGTGCCAGCAGTTACCGACAGGGTTTCGGAGGCTACACCTTC. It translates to CASSYRQGFGGYTF.